This T cell receptor beta chain comes out of a study of blood T cells in healthy people across ages. The use of a sample-barcoded 5' primer and a J-beta primer mix characterized a second PCR of roughly 7 to 12 cycles. TCRdb fed the 5' RACE reads into MiXCR, producing one record per CDR3 protein. In the table there are about 600,000 distinct CDR3 sequences, around 48% of which are singletons. This clonotype was seen a few times. Caucasian, healthy and from Russia, the donors were aged between about 6 and 90. Trimming removed 4 bases from V and 4 bases from J, with 16 bases in between. The germline gives CDR1 LGHDT, CDR2 YNNKEL (reference sequence). CDR3 length: 15 residues.

J is TRBJ1-1 and V is TRBV3-1; D might be TRBD1 (6 bases). The clonotype was recovered from a man of 80 years or more in good health. The sample consisted of blood. The chain's CDR3 is CASSPRTAQGTEAFF. The CDR3 DNA follows: TGTGCCAGCAGCCCCCGGACAGCGCAGGGCACTGAAGCTTTCTTT. The full variable domain, with the rest looked up from reference TRBV3-1 and TRBJ1-1, is DTAVSQTPKYLVTQMGNDKSIKCEQNLGHDTMYWYKQDSKKFLKIMFSYNNKELIINETVPNRFSPKSPDKAHLNLHINSLELGDSAVYFCASSPRTAQGTEAFFGQGTRLTVV.